This T cell receptor (beta chain) was sequenced for a study of cytomegalovirus exposure and HLA in healthy donors. Broader study findings: Per a later analysis, about 17,000 TCR beta sequences showed association with HLA alleles at 0.05 false discovery rate. HLA-A and HLA-B allele assignments for most subjects were reportedly predicted accurately using TCR beta sequences.

The CDR3 contains 15 residues. From germline, CDR1 is SGHDT and CDR2 YYEEEE. V lost 1 base, J lost 5 bases, and 5 bases stayed unmatched. The PCR used 60 Vbeta and 13 Jbeta primers. Assay: immunoSEQ multiplex PCR; the TCRdb copy retains only in-frame clones and omits some. The sample comprises fewer than 200,000 clones, 81% of which are singletons, and 4.9% rests with the top ten. About this clone: Antigen specificity is unknown.

The clonotype comes from a woman aged 18-29 years in good health and CMV-seropositive. The V call is TRBV5-6, the J call TRBJ2-5; 10 bases align to TRBD1. Sequencing was carried out using PBMCs. Here the CDR3 DNA reads TGTGCCAGCAGCTTGAAGACAGGGGGCCACGAGACCCAGTACTTC. It specifies CASSLKTGGHETQYF.